The 19 T cell receptor beta chains below were found in one sample sequenced in a study of T cells after posttransplantation cyclophosphamide. This table comes from immunoSEQ multiplex PCR, and its TCRdb copy is limited to in-frame clones, with some not included. The sample offers about 39,000 clones and no singletons, the top ten holding about 4.5%. The sequencing input was PBMCs. The receptors were sampled from a woman aged 50 to 60 in good health and a related stem cell transplant donor.

This clone was picked up many times. The gene calls are TRBV15 and TRBJ1-1, with D unresolved. V was trimmed by 0 bases and J by 10 bases, leaving 12 bases between them. Germline loops: CDR1 LNHNV, CDR2 YYDKDF (reference sequence). The CDR3 contains 13 residues. DNA of the CDR3: TGTGCCACCAGCAGAGATTCGAGGGTTGGAGCTTTCTTT. This gives the protein CATSRDSRVGAFF. The variable domain in full, with the rest retrieved from reference TRBV15 and TRBJ1-1, is DAMVIQNPRYQVTQFGKPVTLSCSQTLNHNVMYWYQQKSSQAPKLLFHYYDKDFNNEADTPDNFQSRRPNTSFCFLDIRSPGLGDTAMYLCATSRDSRVGAFFGQGTRLTVV.

This clone was counted ten times or more. The V and J genes are TRBV5-4 and TRBJ1-2; 10 nucleotides match TRBD1. Germline V gives CDR1 SGHNT, CDR2 YYREEE (reference sequence). V trimming: 1 base; J trimming: 2 bases; junction bases outside the gene matches: 8. This CDR3 spans 17 amino acids. CDR3 protein: CASSLPGTGASNYGYTF. DNA for the CDR3: TGTGCCAGCAGCTTGCCCGGGACAGGGGCTTCAAACTATGGCTACACCTTC.

This clone was seen at least ten times. The gene calls are TRBV7-2 and TRBJ2-3; D gene ambiguous. Per the germline V gene, CDR1 is SGHTA and CDR2 is FQGNSA. The V gene lost 3 bases and the J gene lost 2 bases, with 3 bases spanning the gap. The CDR3 spans 12 residues. CDR3 loop: CASSFYTDTQYF. In DNA, the CDR3 is TGTGCCAGCAGCTTTTACACAGATACGCAGTATTTT.

This clone has at least ten counts. The chain carries TRBV4-2 and TRBJ2-3; TRBD2 matches 7 bases. Germline V gene data show CDR1 as LGHNA and CDR2 as YNFKEQ. V shed 0 bases, J shed 2 bases, and the junction held 5 bases outside the gene matches. The CDR3 has 16 residues. The CDR3 region is CASSQELAGTTDTQYF. The CDR3 coding sequence is TGTGCCAGCAGCCAAGAATTAGCGGGTACCACAGATACGCAGTATTTT.

The sample holds many counts of this clone. This chain links TRBV5-4 with TRBJ1-1, with D possibly TRBD1 on 6 matching bases. Germline V gives CDR1 SGHNT, CDR2 YYREEE (reference sequence). V lost 3 bases and J lost 1, with 13 bases in between. There are 15 residues in the CDR3. CDR3 coding DNA: TGTGCCAGCAGCTCTCGGACAGATTCGAACACTGAAGCTTTCTTT. As protein: CASSSRTDSNTEAFF.

The table lists this clone with many counts. This rearrangement joins TRBV13 to TRBJ2-2; D not resolved. In germline, CDR1 is PRHDT, CDR2 FYEKMQ (reference sequence). Between the trimmed V and J ends, which lost 2 bases and 6 bases, there was a span of 7 bases. The CDR3 length is 13 residues. Here the CDR3 reads CASSLLIPGELFF. The CDR3 DNA reads TGTGCCAGCAGCTTATTAATCCCCGGGGAGCTGTTTTTT.

This clone has ten or more counts. The chain is built from TRBV7-6 and TRBJ1-2; TRBD1 matches 8 bases. The junction had 8 bases not matched to a gene; V was cut back by 2 bases and J by 6 bases. Germline-derived CDR1 and CDR2 are SGHVS and FNYEAQ. The CDR3 extends over 15 amino acids. In nucleotides, the CDR3 is TGTGCCAGCAGCTTAAAGCAGGGGGCGCGGGATGGCTACACCTTC. Protein sequence: CASSLKQGARDGYTF.

This clone was seen a few times. At one of its ends the junction is not consistent with the germline gene, which may arise from a read error. The identical CDR3 is also encoded by other nucleotide sequences in the sample. The rearrangement joins TRBV27 to TRBJ2-7, with D perhaps TRBD2 (6 bases). This CDR3 has 14 residues. CDR1 and CDR2 (germline): MNHEY, SMNVEV (reference sequence). The CDR3 spells CASSGTLWAYEQYF. The CDR3 DNA follows: TGTGCCAGCAGTGGGACTTTATGGGCCTACGAGCAATACTTC.

Many counts were recorded for this clone. V and J are TRBV5-1 and TRBJ2-2; 11 positions match TRBD2. The CDR3 is 15 residues long. The germline CDR1 and CDR2 sequences are SGHRS and YFSETQ. V shed 6 bases, J shed 0 bases, and the junction held 1 base outside the gene matches. Here the CDR3 reads CASTSGGPNTGELFF. The DNA for the CDR3 is TGCGCCAGCACTAGCGGGGGGCCGAACACCGGGGAGCTGTTTTTT.

This clone was found many times. The rearrangement uses TRBV28 and TRBJ1-2; unclear D gene. Germline loops: CDR1 MDHEN, CDR2 SYDVKM. The CDR3 extends over 15 amino acids. V lost 7 bases and J 0 bases, leaving 15 bases between the germline ends. The CDR3 sequence: CASIQTGRANYGYTF. The CDR3 coding sequence is TGTGCCAGCATCCAAACGGGTAGAGCTAACTATGGCTACACCTTC.

This clone was seen many times. V and J are TRBV6-1 and TRBJ2-4, with a possible D match to TRBD1 (5 bases). The V and J ends lost 0 bases and 3 bases respectively, with 9 bases between them. The CDR3 consists of 15 residues. Germline CDR1 MNHNS, CDR2 SASEGT. Here the CDR3 reads CASSEALRGKNIQYF. CDR3 nucleotides: TGTGCCAGCAGTGAAGCGCTTAGGGGCAAAAACATTCAGTACTTC.

This clone was observed at least ten times. The J gene is TRBJ2-3, the V gene TRBV4-1, with 8 nucleotides matching TRBD2. Trimming at V came to 4 bases and at J to 5 bases, leaving 8 bases not matched to a gene. The CDR3 runs to 15 residues. CDR1 and CDR2 (germline): MGHRA, YSYEKL. This chain's CDR3 is CASSRRPGGEDTQYF. The CDR3 DNA reads TGCGCCAGCAGCCGACGCCCCGGGGGGGAAGATACGCAGTATTTT.

This clone has at least ten counts. The genes are TRBV6-5 and TRBJ1-6, with TRBD1 as a possible D gene (5 bases). The V gene's germline CDR1 is MNHEY and CDR2 SVGAGI. The CDR3 length is 16 residues. V was shortened by 2 bases and J by 8 bases, with 16 bases between the two germline ends. CDR3 sequence: CASSYTPDSNYSPLHF. CDR3 coding DNA: TGTGCCAGCAGTTACACTCCCGACAGTAATTATTCACCCCTCCACTTT.

The sample holds many counts of this clone. The V gene is TRBV7-9, the J gene TRBJ1-4; 9 bases are a match to TRBD1. Germline-derived CDR1 and CDR2 are SEHNR and FQNEAQ (reference sequence). CDR3 length: 13 amino acids. V gave up 6 bases and J gave up 5 bases; unmatched junction bases: 1. The CDR3 reads CASRGTGNEKLFF. The DNA of the CDR3 is TGTGCCAGCAGGGGGACAGGGAATGAAAAACTGTTTTTT.

At least ten counts were recorded for this clone. The CDR3 sequence: CASSRGQLTTSSYNEQFF. For the CDR3, the DNA is TGTGCCAGCAGCCGGGGACAGCTAACTACCAGCTCCTACAATGAGCAGTTCTTC. The chain has TRBV5-4 and TRBJ2-1; 7 bases fit TRBD1. Germline lookup yields CDR1 SGHNT and CDR2 YYREEE (reference sequence). V lost 4 bases, J lost 0 bases, and 13 bases stayed unmatched. This CDR3 comprises 18 residues.

This clone was recorded many times. This chain connects TRBV20-1 to TRBJ2-1, with D hard to call. Germline CDR1 is DFQATT and CDR2 is SNEGSKA (reference sequence). The CDR3 runs 11 residues. DNA of the CDR3: TGCAGCGTTTATTCCTACAATGAGCAGTTCTTC. Translating it yields CSVYSYNEQFF.

This clone was picked up many times. The rearrangement uses TRBV20-1 and TRBJ2-7, with D perhaps matching TRBD1 (6 bases). The CDR3 consists of 11 residues. Trimming took off 3 bases at V and 8 bases at J, with 11 bases between the two ends. From germline, CDR1 is DFQATT and CDR2 SNEGSKA (reference sequence). The CDR3 sequence: CSASRDIQQYF. The CDR3 DNA sequence: TGCAGTGCTAGCCGGGACATCCAGCAGTACTTC.

This clone appeared many times. This sequence joins TRBV9 and TRBJ2-7; weak D call: TRBD2 (6 bases). The CDR3 is 14 amino acids. The V and J ends lost 0 bases and 2 bases respectively, with 9 bases between them. The germline gives CDR1 SGDLS, CDR2 YYNGEE. CDR3 amino acids: CASSVVGGTYEQYF. The DNA for the CDR3 is TGTGCCAGCAGCGTAGTGGGGGGAACCTACGAGCAGTACTTC. Variable domain in full (rest from reference TRBV9 and TRBJ2-7): DSGVTQTPKHLITATGQRVTLRCSPRSGDLSVYWYQQSLDQGLQFLIQYYNGEERAKGNILERFSAQQFPDLHSELNLSSLELGDSALYFCASSVVGGTYEQYFGPGTRLTVT.

The table lists this clone with many counts. V and J are TRBV5-1 and TRBJ1-2, with 9 bases aligning to TRBD1. With V trimmed by 3 bases and J by 8 bases, 8 bases remained unmatched. CDR3 length: 14 residues. Germline-derived CDR1 and CDR2 are SGHRS and YFSETQ. The CDR3 protein is CASSSDRGPLGYTF. CDR3 DNA: TGCGCCAGCAGCTCGGACAGGGGTCCCCTGGGCTACACCTTC.